This TCR beta chain was recorded in a study of blood T cells in healthy people across ages. The CDR3 extends over 13 amino acids. A sample-barcoded 5' primer and a J-beta primer mix were used in a second PCR of roughly 6 to 11 cycles. A template-switch adaptor containing 12 random nucleotides labeled each cDNA molecule. TCRdb passed the 5' RACE reads through MiXCR, listing each CDR3 protein once. The repertoire holds approximately 1.5 million distinct CDR3 sequences, with roughly a third as singletons. About this clonotype itself: The junction departs from germline at one end; a sequencing error may be responsible.

Sequences were obtained from blood. This chain uses TRBV12-3 or TRBV12-4 with TRBJ1-1; D not resolved. The sequence came from a woman aged 25-40 years in good health. The CDR3 loop reads CASGAVMNTEAFF. The CDR3 region has the DNA TGTGCCAGCGGCGCGGTCATGAACACTGAAGCCTTCTTT.